These T cell receptor beta chains were read from a single sample in a study of CD8 T cells in Susac syndrome. Using its own MiXCR run on the immunoSEQ multiplex PCR reads, TCRdb lists one record per CDR3 protein. The sample lists over 150,000 distinct CDR3 sequences, roughly 95% seen once, with roughly 0.088% in the top ten. The sequenced sample was CD4+ T cells from PBMCs. The receptor set was obtained from a human donor with multiple sclerosis. Each CDR3 is given with its conserved first and last residue. The D gene is left open where the match is weak. Clone size appears in some rows only: once, few, many, or a class for an expanded clone.

j_gene,d_gene,v_gene,abundance,CDR3aa,CDR3nt
TRBJ2-1,.,TRBV5-1,.,CASSLVGAGSYNEQFF,TGCGCCAGCAGCTTGGTAGGGGCGGGCTCCTACAATGAGCAGTTCTTC
TRBJ2-3,TRBD1,TRBV5-8,.,CASSIGRTGTDTQYF,TGTGCCAGCAGCATTGGACGGACAGGGACAGATACGCAGTATTTT
TRBJ2-7,.,TRBV27,.,CASSRVSGEQYF,TGTGCCAGCAGTCGCGTGTCGGGCGAGCAGTACTTC
TRBJ2-7,TRBD2,TRBV3-1,.,CASSQERREWGKKYEQYF,TGTGCCAGCAGCCAAGAGCGGCGGGAGTGGGGAAAAAAATACGAGCAGTACTTC
TRBJ2-7,.,TRBV10-3,.,CAISDQGRHEQYF,TGTGCCATCAGCGATCAGGGGCGACACGAGCAGTACTTC
TRBJ2-1,TRBD2,TRBV24-1,.,CATSRTSGRAYNEQFF,TGTGCCACCAGTAGGACTAGCGGGAGGGCCTACAATGAGCAGTTCTTC
TRBJ2-4,.,TRBV12-3/TRBV12-4,.,CASSFKVNIQYF,TGTGCCAGCAGTTTTAAGGTGAACATTCAGTACTTC
TRBJ2-7,.,TRBV24-1,.,CARQGYSYEQYF,TGTGCCAGGCAGGGCTACTCCTACGAGCAGTACTTC
TRBJ2-7,TRBD1,TRBV2,.,CASSDRGLGGEQYF,TGTGCCAGCAGTGACAGGGGGCTGGGCGGCGAGCAGTACTTC
TRBJ1-2,.,TRBV15,.,CATSLDLYGYTF,TGTGCCACCAGCCTGGATCTATATGGCTACACCTTC
TRBJ1-3,TRBD1,TRBV4-2,.,CASSQGQGANTIYF,TGTGCCAGCAGCCAAGGACAGGGGGCTAACACCATATATTTT
TRBJ2-4,TRBD1,TRBV15,.,CATSGSGGRRNIQYF,TGTGCCACCAGCGGCTCAGGGGGAAGGCGAAACATTCAGTACTTC
TRBJ1-1,TRBD1,TRBV7-9,.,CASSSQGEGTEAFF,TGTGCCAGCAGCTCTCAGGGGGAGGGGACTGAAGCTTTCTTT
TRBJ2-1,.,TRBV2,.,CASSDRADSPTLNEQFF,TGTGCCAGCAGTGATAGAGCAGATTCCCCCACCCTCAATGAGCAGTTCTTC
TRBJ2-3,.,TRBV24-1,.,CATSDPGTTDTQYF,TGTGCCACCAGTGATCCGGGGACCACAGATACGCAGTATTTT
TRBJ1-2,.,TRBV20-1,.,CSASLRAGYTF,TGCAGTGCTAGTCTTAGGGCTGGCTACACCTTC
TRBJ2-1,.,TRBV9,.,CASSVGPSPYNEQFF,TGTGCCAGCAGCGTAGGGCCTAGTCCCTACAATGAGCAGTTCTTC
TRBJ2-3,TRBD2,TRBV4-1,.,CASSQGVATSGRADTQYF,TGCGCCAGCAGCCAAGGGGTGGCTACCAGCGGGAGAGCAGATACGCAGTATTTT
TRBJ1-1,TRBD1,TRBV12-3/TRBV12-4,.,CASSLQGAFAFF,TGTGCCAGCAGTTTACAGGGGGCGTTTGCTTTCTTT
TRBJ2-4,TRBD1,TRBV5-1,.,CASSTGTGQANIQYF,TGCGCCAGCAGCACTGGGACAGGGCAAGCAAACATTCAGTACTTC
TRBJ2-7,TRBD1,TRBV6-5,.,CASSPLGTGDYEQYF,TGTGCCAGCAGTCCTCTCGGGACAGGGGACTACGAGCAGTACTTC
TRBJ1-1,.,TRBV11-2,few,CASSLGRHTEAFF,TGTGCCAGCAGCCTCGGGAGACACACTGAAGCTTTCTTT
TRBJ1-1,.,TRBV30,.,CAWSESLLAISEAFF,TGTGCCTGGAGTGAGTCCCTCCTCGCAATTTCTGAAGCTTTCTTT
TRBJ1-2,.,TRBV19,.,CASMIPDFGYTF,TGTGCCAGTATGATCCCCGACTTCGGCTACACCTTC
TRBJ1-1,TRBD1,TRBV29-1,.,CSVRRGQGESKAFF,TGCAGCGTCCGAAGAGGACAGGGGGAAAGTAAAGCTTTCTTT
TRBJ2-1,TRBD1,TRBV2,.,CASSFTGGKYNEQFF,TGTGCCAGCAGTTTTACAGGGGGAAAGTACAATGAGCAGTTCTTC
TRBJ1-1,.,TRBV5-1,.,CASSSRQYRLAEAFF,TGCGCCAGCAGCTCACGACAGTACCGTCTGGCTGAAGCTTTCTTT
TRBJ1-3,.,TRBV29-1,.,CSVAKGRPADTIYF,TGCAGCGTTGCCAAGGGACGTCCGGCGGACACCATATATTTT
TRBJ2-6,TRBD1,TRBV20-1,.,CSADRGYSGANVLTF,TGCAGTGCGGACAGGGGCTACTCTGGGGCCAACGTCCTGACTTTC
TRBJ2-7,.,TRBV27,once,CASSFHSPGYEQYF,TGTGCCAGCAGTTTTCATAGCCCGGGCTACGAGCAGTACTTC
TRBJ1-1,TRBD1,TRBV12-3/TRBV12-4,.,CASSPDRAEAFF,TGTGCCAGCAGCCCGGACAGGGCTGAAGCTTTCTTT
TRBJ2-3,.,TRBV5-1,.,CASSSNLDTDTQYF,TGCGCCAGCAGCTCGAACTTGGACACAGATACGCAGTATTTT
TRBJ1-2,.,TRBV3-1,.,CASSQVDYGYTF,TGTGCCAGCAGCCAAGTTGACTATGGCTACACCTTC
TRBJ1-4,.,TRBV29-1,.,CSVIFGVPNEKLFF,TGCAGCGTTATCTTCGGGGTCCCTAATGAAAAACTGTTTTTT
TRBJ2-2,TRBD2,TRBV19,.,CASSSSGMNTGELFF,TGTGCCAGTAGTTCTAGCGGAATGAACACCGGGGAGCTGTTTTTT
TRBJ2-4,.,TRBV15,.,CATSRVLNIQYF,TGTGCCACCAGCAGAGTGCTGAACATTCAGTACTTC
TRBJ2-1,TRBD2,TRBV25-1,.,CASSDPSGTGNEQFF,TGTGCCAGCAGTGATCCCAGCGGGACGGGGAATGAGCAGTTCTTC
TRBJ2-1,.,TRBV7-9,.,CASSPGRYNEQFF,TGTGCCAGCAGTCCGGGACGATACAATGAGCAGTTCTTC
TRBJ2-1,.,TRBV14,.,CASSRSANEQFF,TGTGCCAGCAGCCGCAGCGCCAATGAGCAGTTCTTC
TRBJ1-5,.,TRBV29-1,few,CSAGGGNNQPQHF,TGCAGCGCTGGGGGAGGGAACAATCAGCCCCAGCATTTT
TRBJ2-1,TRBD1,TRBV27,once,CASSPSPGQGFNEQFF,TGTGCCAGCAGTCCCTCCCCGGGACAGGGCTTCAATGAGCAGTTCTTC
TRBJ1-1,TRBD1,TRBV20-1,once,CSARVGGGYTEAFF,TGCAGTGCTAGAGTGGGAGGGGGCTACACTGAAGCTTTCTTT
TRBJ2-5,.,TRBV7-3,once,CASSSRGTQETQYF,TGTGCCAGCAGCTCTAGGGGTACCCAAGAGACCCAGTACTTC
TRBJ2-1,.,TRBV24-1,once,CATSDSTRSYNEQFF,TGTGCCACCAGTGATTCTACCAGGTCCTACAATGAGCAGTTCTTC
TRBJ2-1,.,TRBV29-1,.,CNGMDTYNEQFF,TGCAATGGGATGGATACCTACAATGAGCAGTTCTTC
TRBJ2-3,.,TRBV7-9,.,CASSDPPGTQYF,TGTGCCAGCAGCGACCCCCCAGGCACGCAGTATTTT
TRBJ1-1,.,TRBV3-1,.,CASSQAHGRAFF,TGTGCCAGCAGCCAAGCTCACGGCCGGGCTTTCTTT
TRBJ2-7,TRBD2,TRBV30,once,CAWSSGEGTYEQYF,TGTGCCTGGTCCTCCGGGGAGGGGACCTACGAGCAGTACTTC
TRBJ2-7,.,TRBV27,.,CASSLGAFYYEQYF,TGTGCCAGCAGTTTAGGGGCTTTCTACTACGAGCAGTACTTC
TRBJ1-2,.,TRBV29-1,.,CSVDARGPLLNYGYTF,TGCAGCGTTGATGCGAGGGGACCGCTTCTAAACTATGGCTACACCTTC
TRBJ1-4,TRBD1,TRBV20-1,.,CSASFGTGGEKLFF,TGCAGTGCTAGTTTTGGGACAGGGGGGGAAAAACTGTTTTTT
TRBJ2-3,TRBD2,TRBV6-1,.,CASSDSGPVDTQYF,TGTGCCAGCAGTGATAGCGGGCCGGTGGATACGCAGTATTTT
TRBJ2-3,TRBD1,TRBV5-8,.,CASSLSGQSTDTQYF,TGTGCCAGCAGCTTGTCGGGACAGTCCACAGATACGCAGTATTTT